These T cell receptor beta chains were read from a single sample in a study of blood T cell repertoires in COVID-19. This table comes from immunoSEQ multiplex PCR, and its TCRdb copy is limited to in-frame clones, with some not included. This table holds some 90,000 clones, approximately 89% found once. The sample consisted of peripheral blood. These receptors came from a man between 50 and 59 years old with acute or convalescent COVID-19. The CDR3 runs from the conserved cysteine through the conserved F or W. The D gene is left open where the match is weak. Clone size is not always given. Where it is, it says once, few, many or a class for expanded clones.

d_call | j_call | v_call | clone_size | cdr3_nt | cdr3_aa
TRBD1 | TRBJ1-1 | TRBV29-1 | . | TGCAGCGGCTGGGACAGGGGAAACACTGAAGCTTTCTTT | CSGWDRGNTEAFF
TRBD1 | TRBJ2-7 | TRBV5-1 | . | TGCGCCAGCAGCCCGGGACAGGGGGGAGCCTACGAGCAGTACTTC | CASSPGQGGAYEQYF
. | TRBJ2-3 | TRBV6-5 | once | TGTGCCAGCAGTCAGACAGCGAGCACAGATACGCAGTATTTT | CASSQTASTDTQYF
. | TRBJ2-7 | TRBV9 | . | TGTGCCAGCAGCGTAGGTCCGGGGGACGCCTACGAGCAGTACTTC | CASSVGPGDAYEQYF
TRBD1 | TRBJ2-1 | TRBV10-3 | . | TGTGCCATCAGTGACCGGGACAGGGTGGACAATGAGCAGTTCTTC | CAISDRDRVDNEQFF
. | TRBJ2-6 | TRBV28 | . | TGTGCCAGCAGTTTAGGCGGCTTAAGACCCTCTGGGGCCAACGTCCTGACTTTC | CASSLGGLRPSGANVLTF
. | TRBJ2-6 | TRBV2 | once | TGTGCCAGCAGTGGGAGGATCACTGGGGCCAACGTCCTGACTTTC | CASSGRITGANVLTF
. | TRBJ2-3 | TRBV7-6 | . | TGTGCCAGCAGCTTAAGAGCGGCTAGCACAGATACGCAGTATTTT | CASSLRAASTDTQYF
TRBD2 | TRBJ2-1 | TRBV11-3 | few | TGTGCCAGCAGCTTAGTCAGTCGGGGGGGCCACAATGAGCAGTTCTTC | CASSLVSRGGHNEQFF
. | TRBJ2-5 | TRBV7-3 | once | TGTGCCAGCAGCTTAGGTGCGCCTAGCCCTGAAGAGACCCAGTACTTC | CASSLGAPSPEETQYF
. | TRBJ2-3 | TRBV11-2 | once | TGTGCCAGCAGCTTTTTGGGGCCGCAGTATTTT | CASSFLGPQYF
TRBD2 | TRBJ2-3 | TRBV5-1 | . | TGCGCCAGCAGCTTACGGTTAAGCGGGAGCGTAGGGGCTACGCAGTATTTT | CASSLRLSGSVGATQYF
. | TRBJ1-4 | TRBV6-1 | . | TGTGCCAGCAGTGAAGGGCGGGCGCAGAATGAAAAACTGTTTTTT | CASSEGRAQNEKLFF
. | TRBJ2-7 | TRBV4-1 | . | TGCGCCAGCAGCAGCGGATGGCCCGGGGAGCAGTACTTC | CASSSGWPGEQYF
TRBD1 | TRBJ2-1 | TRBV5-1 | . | TGCGCCAGCAGCTTGTCAGGGACAGGGGACGGGGATGAGCAGTTCTTC | CASSLSGTGDGDEQFF
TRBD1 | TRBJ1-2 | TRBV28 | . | TGTGCCAGCAGTTTATATAGGGCGGGGACAGGGGGCCGAGGCTACACCTTC | CASSLYRAGTGGRGYTF
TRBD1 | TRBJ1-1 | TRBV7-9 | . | TGTGCCAGCAGTTTACAGGGGGGGAACACTGAAGCTTTCTTT | CASSLQGGNTEAFF
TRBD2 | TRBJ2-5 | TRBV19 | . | TGTGCCAGTAGTATTAGCGGGAGCGGGGAGACCCAGTACTTC | CASSISGSGETQYF
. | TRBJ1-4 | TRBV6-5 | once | TGTGCCAGCAGTTACTCGGGGGGAGTCCCTAATGAAAAACTGTTTTTT | CASSYSGGVPNEKLFF
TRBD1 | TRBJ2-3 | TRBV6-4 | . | TGTGCCAGCAGACGGACAGGAAGCACAGATACGCAGTATTTT | CASRRTGSTDTQYF
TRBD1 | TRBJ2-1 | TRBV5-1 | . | TGCGCCAGCATGCGGGACAGGGGAGGTGACAATGAGCAGTTCTTC | CASMRDRGGDNEQFF
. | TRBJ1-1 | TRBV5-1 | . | TGCGCCAGCAGGCGGGACGGCGAACAAATGAACACTGAAGCTTTCTTT | CASRRDGEQMNTEAFF
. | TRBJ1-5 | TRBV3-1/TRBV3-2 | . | TGTGCCAGCAGCCAAGATTTCGGCGGACAGCCCCAGCATTTT | CASSQDFGGQPQHF
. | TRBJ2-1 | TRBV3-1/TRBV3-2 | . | TGTGCCAGCAGCCAAGATTCCCGTGACAATGAGCAGTTCTTC | CASSQDSRDNEQFF
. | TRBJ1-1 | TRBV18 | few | TGTGCCAGCTCTGAGACGACCGGCGGTGAAGCTTTCTTT | CASSETTGGEAFF
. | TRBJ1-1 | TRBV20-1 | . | TGCAGTGCTGGGGGGACTGAAGCTTTCTTT | CSAGGTEAFF
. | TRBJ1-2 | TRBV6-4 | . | TGTGCCAGCAGTGACACTCCTAACTATGGCTACACCTTC | CASSDTPNYGYTF
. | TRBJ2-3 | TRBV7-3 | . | TGTGCCAGCAGCTCCTCGGGGGGCCAACGTCGCACAGATACGCAGTATTTT | CASSSSGGQRRTDTQYF
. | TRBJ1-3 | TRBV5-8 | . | TGTGCCAGCAGCCCACGGGTCTCTGGAAACACCATATATTTT | CASSPRVSGNTIYF
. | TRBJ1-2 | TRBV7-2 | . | TGTGCCAGCAGCCTCGACATCGTTGGCTACACCTTC | CASSLDIVGYTF
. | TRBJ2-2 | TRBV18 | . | TGTGCCAGCTCACCACCAGTGACAGTGCCCGGGGAGCTGTTTTTT | CASSPPVTVPGELFF
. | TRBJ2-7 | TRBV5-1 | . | TGCGCCAGCAGCTTGGACATTAACTACGAGCAGTACTTC | CASSLDINYEQYF
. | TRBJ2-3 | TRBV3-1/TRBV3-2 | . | TGTGCCAGCAGCCATAACAGGGCAGATACGCAGTATTTT | CASSHNRADTQYF
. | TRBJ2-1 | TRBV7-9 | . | TGTGCCAGCAGCTTAGGGGGCCCGTCCGAGCAGTTCTTC | CASSLGGPSEQFF
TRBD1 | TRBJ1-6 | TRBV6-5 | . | TGTGCCAGCAGCGCCGGGACAGACCCATACGGCCTCCACTTT | CASSAGTDPYGLHF
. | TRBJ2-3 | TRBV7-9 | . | TGTGCCAGCAGCCTAAGGCGGGCCAGCACAGATACGCAGTATTTT | CASSLRRASTDTQYF
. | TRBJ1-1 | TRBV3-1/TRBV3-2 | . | TGTGCCAGCAGCGCTGGGACAAGCCCCCTGTGGAACACTGAAGCTTTCTTT | CASSAGTSPLWNTEAFF
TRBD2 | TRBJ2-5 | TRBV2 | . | TGTGCCAGCAGTGACTCCGGGACTAGCGGGGGGACCCAAGAGACCCAGTACTTC | CASSDSGTSGGTQETQYF
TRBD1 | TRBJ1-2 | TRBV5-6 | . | TGTGCCAGCAGCCTGGGACAGTTCTATGGCTACACCTTC | CASSLGQFYGYTF
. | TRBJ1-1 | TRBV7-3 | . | TGTGCCAGCAGCTCAAGGGAGTACACTGAAGCTTTCTTT | CASSSREYTEAFF
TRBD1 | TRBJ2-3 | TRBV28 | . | TGTGCCAGCAGTTTATCGACCGGGACAGCCCTGACAGATACGCAGTATTTT | CASSLSTGTALTDTQYF
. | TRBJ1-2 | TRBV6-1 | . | TGTGCCAGCAGTGAAAGCGCCAGCCACTATGGCTACACCTTC | CASSESASHYGYTF
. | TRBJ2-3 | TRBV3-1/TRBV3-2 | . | TGTGCCAGCAGCCAAGAGCGGGCCCTCACAGATACGCAGTATTTT | CASSQERALTDTQYF
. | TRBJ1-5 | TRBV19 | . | TGTGCCAGTACGGAACTCCGGGGGGTAAATCAGCCCCAGCATTTT | CASTELRGVNQPQHF
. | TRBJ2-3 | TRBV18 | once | TGTGCCAGCTCACAGGTCGATAGCATCACAGATACGCAGTATTTT | CASSQVDSITDTQYF
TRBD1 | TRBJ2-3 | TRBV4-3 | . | TGCGCCAGCAGCCAACTCAACCCCGGACAGGGAATGGATACGCAGTATTTT | CASSQLNPGQGMDTQYF